These T cell receptor beta chains were read from a single sample in a study of blood T cell repertoires in COVID-19. Here immunoSEQ multiplex PCR was the method, and the copy in TCRdb shows in-frame clones only, minus some. The table records around 330,000 clones, 85% of them present only once. The sequenced material came from PBMCs or T cells enriched from blood (not recorded which). All receptors derive from a woman aged 30 to 39 who had been exposed to COVID-19. Each CDR3 is given with its conserved first and last residue. D genes are given only for firm matches. The size field is filled for only some rows; it gives once, few, many or a size class.

D | J | V | size | CDR3 | DNA
TRBD1 | TRBJ1-5 | TRBV6-5 | . | CASYKDRTDNQPQHF | TGTGCCAGCTATAAGGACAGGACCGACAATCAGCCCCAGCATTTT
. | TRBJ1-5 | TRBV4-1 | . | CASSAGQINQPQHF | TGCGCCAGCAGCGCCGGACAGATCAATCAGCCCCAGCATTTT
TRBD1 | TRBJ2-2 | TRBV19 | . | CASSLDRGNTGELFF | TGTGCCAGTAGTCTGGACAGGGGGAACACCGGGGAGCTGTTTTTT
TRBD2 | TRBJ2-3 | TRBV15 | . | CATSPTTSGIADTQYF | TGTGCCACCAGCCCCACGACTAGCGGGATCGCAGATACGCAGTATTTT
. | TRBJ1-4 | TRBV30 | . | CAWSSGTSNEKLFF | TGTGCCTGGAGCAGTGGGACATCGAATGAAAAACTGTTTTTT
TRBD2 | TRBJ2-5 | TRBV3-1/TRBV3-2 | . | CASSEGSGRTGTQYF | TGTGCCAGCAGCGAAGGGAGCGGGAGGACAGGGACCCAGTACTTC
TRBD1 | TRBJ2-5 | TRBV2 | . | CASSEVRQGSQETQYF | TGTGCCAGCAGTGAAGTGAGACAGGGTTCACAAGAGACCCAGTACTTC
. | TRBJ2-7 | TRBV7-2 | . | CASSHNTGFGAYEQYF | TGTGCCAGCAGCCACAACACAGGGTTCGGAGCCTACGAGCAGTACTTC
. | TRBJ1-2 | TRBV5-4 | few | CASSSGGTGNYGYTF | TGTGCCAGCAGCTCGGGAGGGACGGGGAACTATGGCTACACCTTC
TRBD1 | TRBJ1-6 | TRBV28 | . | CASSSPGGHNSPLHF | TGTGCCAGCAGTTCCCCAGGGGGCCATAATTCACCCCTCCACTTT
. | TRBJ1-1 | TRBV5-4 | . | CASRLSTGGFAEAFF | TGTGCCAGCAGACTGAGTACGGGGGGCTTCGCTGAAGCTTTCTTT
TRBD2 | TRBJ2-2 | TRBV24-1 | . | CATSDLGASGRGTGELFF | TGTGCCACCAGTGATTTAGGCGCTAGCGGGAGAGGGACCGGGGAGCTGTTTTTT
TRBD1 | TRBJ2-7 | TRBV30 | once | CAWRAPTGWYSYEQYF | TGTGCCTGGAGGGCCCCGACAGGGTGGTACTCCTACGAGCAGTACTTC
. | TRBJ2-1 | TRBV27 | medium-sized | CASRGPSGYNEQFF | TGTGCCAGCAGGGGTCCCTCAGGGTACAATGAGCAGTTCTTC
TRBD1 | TRBJ2-7 | TRBV6-5 | . | CASSYSGQGKNEQYF | TGTGCCAGCAGTTACTCGGGACAGGGTAAGAACGAGCAGTACTTC
TRBD2 | TRBJ2-5 | TRBV28 | once | CASSTPRGDYETQYF | TGTGCCAGCAGTACTCCCCGGGGGGACTATGAGACCCAGTACTTC
TRBD2 | TRBJ2-4 | TRBV10-1 | . | CASSERGTSGPKNIQYF | TGCGCCAGCAGTGAACGGGGGACTAGCGGTCCCAAAAACATTCAGTACTTC
TRBD2 | TRBJ2-3 | TRBV19 | . | CASRPAGGSTDTQYF | TGTGCCAGTAGACCAGCGGGGGGCTCCACAGATACGCAGTATTTT
. | TRBJ1-6 | TRBV7-8 | . | CASTLLSDSPLHF | TGTGCCAGCACCCTTCTTTCAGATTCACCCCTCCACTTT
TRBD1 | TRBJ2-3 | TRBV19 | . | CASSTGGALTDTQYF | TGTGCCAGTAGTACAGGGGGAGCCCTCACAGATACGCAGTATTTT
. | TRBJ2-7 | TRBV6-5 | . | CASSAIQYEQYF | TGTGCCAGCAGCGCGATCCAATACGAGCAGTACTTC
. | TRBJ2-6 | TRBV6-4 | few | CASSDSDSSGANVLTF | TGTGCCAGCAGTGACTCGGACAGCTCTGGGGCCAACGTCCTGACTTTC
. | TRBJ2-7 | TRBV4-3 | . | CASSQSRAELSGNEQYF | TGCGCCAGCAGCCAAAGTCGGGCCGAACTTTCGGGAAACGAGCAGTACTTC
TRBD1 | TRBJ2-7 | TRBV7-9 | . | CASSWDRGAARNYEQYF | TGTGCCAGCAGCTGGGACAGGGGGGCAGCGCGTAACTACGAGCAGTACTTC
TRBD2 | TRBJ2-1 | TRBV24-1 | . | CATSDFEAGLAGSYNEQFF | TGTGCCACCAGTGATTTTGAAGCTGGACTAGCGGGATCCTACAATGAGCAGTTCTTC
TRBD2 | TRBJ2-1 | TRBV27 | . | CASSGLAGTSGRASQQFF | TGTGCCAGCAGTGGGCTAGCCGGGACTAGCGGGAGGGCCTCTCAGCAGTTCTTC
TRBD1 | TRBJ1-2 | TRBV18 | . | CASSQSDRDYGYTF | TGTGCCAGCTCACAGTCGGACAGGGACTATGGCTACACCTTC
. | TRBJ2-1 | TRBV19 | . | CASVSGTGYNEQFF | TGTGCCAGTGTTTCCGGGACTGGATACAATGAGCAGTTCTTC
TRBD1 | TRBJ1-4 | TRBV9 | . | CASSVGGTAAEKLFF | TGTGCCAGCAGCGTAGGAGGGACAGCTGCCGAAAAACTGTTTTTT
. | TRBJ1-6 | TRBV9 | . | CASSVTRSGSRNSPLHF | TGTGCCAGCAGCGTAACAAGATCGGGTTCACGTAATTCACCCCTCCACTTT
TRBD1 | TRBJ2-3 | TRBV11-3 | . | CASSLRRTGGADTQYF | TGTGCCAGCAGCCTGCGGAGGACAGGGGGCGCAGATACGCAGTATTTT
TRBD1 | TRBJ1-1 | TRBV3-1/TRBV3-2 | . | CASSQGTGGAFF | TGTGCCAGCAGCCAGGGGACAGGGGGAGCTTTCTTT
TRBD2 | TRBJ2-1 | TRBV11-3 | . | CASSHRLAGGPNEQFF | TGTGCCAGCAGCCACAGACTAGCGGGAGGGCCCAATGAGCAGTTCTTC
. | TRBJ1-4 | TRBV4-2 | . | CASSHTGGDNEKLFF | TGTGCCAGCAGCCACACCGGAGGCGATAATGAAAAACTGTTTTTT
. | TRBJ1-1 | TRBV12-3/TRBV12-4 | . | CASSTGRATEAFF | TGTGCCAGCAGCACAGGGAGAGCCACTGAAGCTTTCTTT